This passage covers 27 T cell receptor beta chains from one sample sequenced in a study of cytomegalovirus exposure and HLA in healthy donors. Amplification used 60 Vbeta primers and 13 Jbeta primers. TCRdb's copy holds only in-frame clones and misses some; the assay was immunoSEQ multiplex PCR. The data hold 170,000 or so clones, with 79% observed a single time. The source material was PBMCs. Receptors were obtained from a woman aged 40 to 50 in good health and CMV-seronegative.

The chain is built from TRBV2 and TRBJ2-2, with 7 bases identical to TRBD2. The junction had 9 bases not matched to a gene; V was cut back by 6 bases and J by 5 bases. CDR3 length: 15 amino acids. CDR1 and CDR2 from the germline V gene are SNHLY and FYNNEI. The DNA of the CDR3 is TGTGCCAGCAGGACTAGCCGAGGCAAAACCGGGGAGCTGTTTTTT. This codes for CASRTSRGKTGELFF.

In its sample, this clone was seen a few times. CDR3 sequence: CASSQGQATEAFF. The CDR3 region has the DNA TGTGCCAGCAGCCAGGGACAGGCCACTGAAGCTTTCTTT. This chain connects TRBV7-2 to TRBJ1-1; 8 bases match TRBD1. The V and J ends lost 5 bases and 4 bases, in that order; junction bases with no gene match: 3. Germline values: CDR1 SGHTA, CDR2 FQGNSA. This CDR3 spans 13 amino acids.

The V and J genes are TRBV7-9 and TRBJ2-5, with D possibly matching TRBD1 (6 bases). The CDR3 is 15 residues long. Germline V gene data show CDR1 as SEHNR and CDR2 as FQNEAQ (reference sequence). V gave up 0 bases and J gave up 5 bases, with 13 bases separating them. CDR3 sequence: CASSLATGQSETQYF. CDR3 in DNA: TGTGCCAGCAGCTTAGCGACAGGCCAGTCCGAGACCCAGTACTTC.

The chain uses TRBV7-2 and TRBJ1-1; 7 bases map to TRBD1. The ends lost 3 bases at V and 3 bases at J; junction bases unmatched: 1. CDR3 length: 13 amino acids. Germline V CDR1 and CDR2: SGHTA, FQGNSA. CDR3: CASSLTGHTEAFF. The CDR3 DNA reads as TGTGCCAGCAGCTTGACAGGGCACACTGAAGCTTTCTTT.

This rearrangement joins TRBV10-3 to TRBJ1-1; TRBD1 agrees at 11 bases. The CDR3 sequence is 17 residues long. Germline CDR1 ENHRY, CDR2 SYGVKD. Germline trimming cut 7 bases from V and 1 base from J; bases unmatched to any gene: 11. In DNA, the CDR3 is TGTGCCATCACCCCGGACAGGGGGCAAATCCCGAACACTGAAGCTTTCTTT. Translated, it gives CAITPDRGQIPNTEAFF.

The genes are TRBV7-2 and TRBJ2-7; 7 nucleotides match TRBD2. CDR1 SGHTA and CDR2 FQGNSA come from the germline V gene. This CDR3 is 17 amino acids long. The V gene end was trimmed by 3 bases and the J gene end by 5 bases; junction bases not matched to a gene: 16. CDR3 coding DNA: TGTGCCAGCAGCTTCCCTAGCGGCCGGCTTCTACCCCACGAGCAGTACTTC. Its protein is CASSFPSGRLLPHEQYF.

The gene calls are TRBV9 and TRBJ1-2; 8 bases line up with TRBD1. After removal of 4 bases from V and 3 bases from J, the junction contained 2 bases not matched to a gene. CDR1 and CDR2 from the germline V gene are SGDLS and YYNGEE. The CDR3 contains 13 residues. The CDR3 spells CASSPGGDYGYTF. The CDR3 DNA is TGTGCCAGCAGCCCAGGGGGCGACTATGGCTACACCTTC.

The chain has TRBV2 and TRBJ1-1; 11 bases are a match to TRBD1. The CDR3 spans 15 residues. The junction had 7 bases not matched to a gene; V was cut back by 5 bases and J by 5 bases. Germline V gene data show CDR1 as SNHLY and CDR2 as FYNNEI. The CDR3 DNA reads as TGTGCCAGCAGTCCAGCAGGGACAGGGGGGACTGAAGCTTTCTTT. Encoded protein: CASSPAGTGGTEAFF. Full variable domain (missing parts from reference TRBV2 and TRBJ1-1): EPEVTQTPSHQVTQMGQEVILRCVPISNHLYFYWYRQILGQKVEFLVSFYNNEISEKSEIFDDQFSVERPDGSNFTLKIRSTKLEDSAMYFCASSPAGTGGTEAFFGQGTRLTVV.

The chain joins TRBV29-1 to TRBJ2-7; 8 bases are a match to TRBD1. The CDR3 totals 17 residues. The V and J ends lost 6 bases and 6 bases, in that order; junction bases with no gene match: 22. Germline-derived CDR1 and CDR2 are SQVTM and ANQGSEA. CDR3 nucleotides: TGCAGCGTACGAGGAGGAATAGACAGGGGTGGGACGGGCGAGCAGTACTTC. Encoded protein: CSVRGGIDRGGTGEQYF.

This clone has a single count. This rearrangement joins TRBV4-3 to TRBJ2-3, with TRBD2 identical over 8 bases. This CDR3 region has 17 residues. V lost 2 bases and J lost 0; bases outside the gene matches: 7. Per germline, CDR1 LGHNA and CDR2 YSLEER. The CDR3 DNA reads as TGCGCCAGCAGCCAAAGACCCAGCGGGGGTAGCACAGATACGCAGTATTTT. Amino acid sequence: CASSQRPSGGSTDTQYF.

The chain recombines TRBV15 with TRBJ1-3, with D uncertain. The length of the CDR3 is 13 residues. The germline V gene has CDR1 LNHNV and CDR2 YYDKDF (reference sequence). The germline V and J ends were trimmed by 6 bases and 0 bases, with 6 bases remaining between them. DNA of the CDR3: TGTGCCACCAGACACCTCTCTGGAAACACCATATATTTT. Its translation: CATRHLSGNTIYF.

This clone was seen only once. CDR3 bases: TGTGCCAGAAGCTTGGCCTCTGCGGGGGACAATGAGCAGTTCTTC. This encodes CARSLASAGDNEQFF. The chain couples TRBV5-3 to TRBJ2-1; 7 nucleotides match TRBD2. TRBV5-3 is known as an ORF, though its function is uncertain. With 0 bases clipped from V and 5 bases from J, the junction kept 5 bases outside the gene matches. The CDR3 is 15 residues long.

The chain recombines TRBV4-1 with TRBJ2-5; TRBD1 matches at 8 bases. The tail of the sequence fits TRBJ2-7 better, so the J call may be wrong. The CDR3 is 16 amino acids. Germline values: CDR1 MGHRA, CDR2 YSYEKL. CDR3 nucleotides: TGCGCCAGCAGCCAAGATATTAACAGGGGGTTGAACGAGCAGTACTTC. It translates to CASSQDINRGLNEQYF.

In this sample, this clone turned up a few times. The rearrangement uses TRBV6-5 and TRBJ1-1; no clear D gene. The germline V gene has CDR1 MNHEY and CDR2 SVGAGI. The CDR3 spans 13 residues. V was shortened by 11 bases and J by 3 bases, with 16 bases between the two germline ends. The CDR3, as DNA: TGTGCCCAGGCTGGGTTGTGGGACACTGAAGCTTTCTTT. Translation: CAQAGLWDTEAFF.

The V gene is TRBV5-1, the J gene TRBJ1-2; no reliable D call. This CDR3 has 15 amino acids. V lost 4 bases and J lost 1, with 14 bases in between. The germline CDR1 and CDR2 sequences are SGHRS and YFSETQ. The CDR3 is CASSPQWGDNYGYTF. CDR3 coding DNA: TGCGCCAGCAGCCCACAATGGGGAGATAACTATGGCTACACCTTC.

The sample holds one count of this clone. The chain joins TRBV4-2 to TRBJ2-5, with 7 bases identical to TRBD1. V shed 0 bases and J 2 bases; nucleotides not matched to a gene: 6. Germline assignment: CDR1 LGHNA and CDR2 YNFKEQ. CDR3 length: 16 amino acids. CDR3 bases: TGTGCCAGCAGCCAAGAAGAGGGGGCCCTTCAAGAGACCCAGTACTTC. This gives the protein CASSQEEGALQETQYF.

This clone has ten or more counts. The chain carries TRBV6-1 and TRBJ2-3; D is perhaps TRBD2 (6 bases). Trimming pared 0 bases from V and 3 bases from J, leaving 7 bases between. This CDR3 has 14 amino acids. Germline V gene lookup returns CDR1 MNHNS and CDR2 SASEGT. The CDR3 sequence is CASSEARETDTQYF. The CDR3 DNA is TGTGCCAGCAGTGAAGCCCGGGAGACAGATACGCAGTATTTT.

The table lists this clone with a few counts. This sequence joins TRBV30 and TRBJ1-1, with 10 bases identical to TRBD1. V trimming: 0 bases; J trimming: 4 bases; junction bases outside the gene matches: 8. The CDR3 runs 16 residues. Germline CDR1 reads GTSNPN; CDR2 reads SVGIG (reference sequence). The CDR3 DNA sequence: TGTGCCTGGAGTGTACCGCGGACAGGGGGATCCACTGAAGCTTTCTTT. This sequence encodes CAWSVPRTGGSTEAFF. Using reference TRBV30 and TRBJ1-1 for the parts outside the CDR3, the full variable domain is SQTIHQWPATLVQPVGSPLSLECTVEGTSNPNLYWYRQAAGRGLQLLFYSVGIGQISSEVPQNLSASRPQDRQFILSSKKLLLSDSGFYLCAWSVPRTGGSTEAFFGQGTRLTVV.

This chain uses TRBV7-2 with TRBJ2-5; 8 bases agree with TRBD2. V dropped 5 bases and J dropped 5; count of bases not matched to a gene: 10. The CDR3 totals 15 residues. Germline values: CDR1 SGHTA, CDR2 FQGNSA. CDR3 bases: TGTGCCAGCAGCCCCACAGGCGGGGGGCCTGAGACCCAGTACTTC. Residues: CASSPTGGGPETQYF.

The chain uses TRBV5-4 and TRBJ1-2; 8 nucleotides agree with TRBD1. V gave up 4 bases and J gave up 4 bases; unmatched junction bases: 12. The CDR3 has 16 residues. Germline V gives CDR1 SGHNT, CDR2 YYREEE (reference sequence). The CDR3 sequence is CASSPSDRVRVYGYTF. The CDR3 DNA follows: TGTGCCAGCAGCCCCTCGGACAGGGTTCGGGTCTATGGCTACACCTTC.

This chain joins TRBV7-6 and TRBJ2-2, with 7 positions matching TRBD1. CDR3 length: 16 residues. Germline V gives CDR1 SGHVS, CDR2 FNYEAQ. The V gene end was trimmed by 5 bases and the J gene end by 0 bases; junction bases not matched to a gene: 6. The CDR3 coding sequence is TGTGCCAGCAGCGTGACGACAGGGCCGAACACCGGGGAGCTGTTTTTT. Its protein product is CASSVTTGPNTGELFF.

The chain combines TRBV5-6 with TRBJ2-7, with 8 bases identical to TRBD2. V trimming: 3 bases; J trimming: 2 bases; junction bases outside the gene matches: 4. This CDR3 contains 14 residues. In germline, CDR1 is SGHDT, CDR2 YYEEEE. The chain's CDR3 is CASSYSGAPYEQYF. The CDR3 bases are TGTGCCAGCAGCTATAGCGGGGCCCCCTACGAGCAGTACTTC.

The rearrangement joins TRBV14 to TRBJ1-2, with 8 bases aligning to TRBD1. Trimming at V came to 1 base and at J to 5 bases, leaving 6 bases not matched to a gene. The germline CDR1 and CDR2 sequences are SGHDN and FVKESK. The CDR3 spans 15 residues. The CDR3 here is CASSQGTGISYGYTF. For the CDR3, the DNA is TGTGCCAGCAGCCAAGGGACAGGGATTTCATATGGCTACACCTTC.

V gene TRBV5-4 combines with J gene TRBJ1-2; D not resolved. V lost 4 bases, J lost 1 base, and 8 bases lay in between. Germline V lookup: CDR1 SGHNT, CDR2 YYREEE (reference sequence). This CDR3 contains 13 residues. CDR3 in amino acids: CASSERVNYGYTF. CDR3 sequence (DNA): TGTGCCAGCAGCGAGAGGGTTAACTATGGCTACACCTTC.

The chain combines TRBV4-3 with TRBJ2-5, with D perhaps TRBD2 (5 bases). Trimming removed 3 bases from V and 2 bases from J, with 22 bases in between. The CDR3 length is 18 residues. In germline, CDR1 is LGHNA, CDR2 YSLEER. The DNA of the CDR3 is TGCGCCAGCAGCCAGGGATTTGTGGATTGGACTTTTCAAGAGACCCAGTACTTC. Amino acid sequence: CASSQGFVDWTFQETQYF.

The chain has TRBV5-4 and TRBJ1-4, with D possibly being TRBD1 (6 bases). Germline CDR1 is SGHNT and CDR2 is YYREEE (reference sequence). V was pared by 1 base and J by 7 bases, with 14 bases between. This CDR3 is built from 15 residues. CDR3 sequence: CASSLSGGVSEKLFF. The CDR3 bases are TGTGCCAGCAGCTTGTCGGGGGGCGTAAGTGAAAAACTGTTTTTT.

This clone occurred once. This sequence joins TRBV28 and TRBJ1-1; no definite D call. Looked up from germline, CDR1 is MDHEN and CDR2 is SYDVKM. Deletions cut 7 bases from V and 1 base from J, with 4 bases between. This CDR3 is 11 amino acids long. CDR3 DNA sequence: TGTGCCAGCACCTCGAACACTGAAGCTTTCTTT. Translation gives CASTSNTEAFF.